This is a list of T cell receptor beta chains from one sample in a study of blood T cell repertoires in COVID-19. Only in-frame clones appear in the TCRdb table, and some are missing; sequencing was by immunoSEQ multiplex PCR. The sample records 95,000 to 150,000 clones, about four fifths being singletons. Sequenced input: peripheral blood. The receptors come from a man aged 55 to 70 with active or convalescent COVID-19. The CDR3 runs from the conserved cysteine through the conserved F or W. Fields, in order: V gene, clone size, J gene, D gene, CDR3 protein, CDR3 DNA. The D gene is left open where the match is weak. Where a row states a size, it is once, few, many or the class of an expanded clone; other rows omit it.

TRBV12-3/TRBV12-4	-	TRBJ2-7	-	CASSSRDEQYF	TGTGCCAGCAGTTCGAGGGACGAGCAGTACTTC
TRBV9	-	TRBJ1-6	-	CASSVGGSSQSPLHF	TGTGCCAGCAGCGTGGGGGGGTCGTCACAATCACCCCTCCACTTT
TRBV7-2	once	TRBJ1-4	-	CASSFQGAGEKLFF	TGTGCCAGCAGCTTTCAAGGAGCGGGTGAAAAACTGTTTTTT
TRBV29-1	-	TRBJ2-1	TRBD2	CSVGGGREVNEQFF	TGCAGCGTGGGGGGAGGCCGGGAGGTGAATGAGCAGTTCTTC
TRBV11-2	-	TRBJ2-7	-	CASSLRNPYEQYF	TGTGCCAGCAGCCTCAGGAACCCCTACGAGCAGTACTTC
TRBV7-6	-	TRBJ2-2	-	CASSLTGTPNTGELFF	TGTGCCAGCAGCTTAACCGGGACTCCGAACACCGGGGAGCTGTTTTTT
TRBV4-1	-	TRBJ1-1	-	CASSQDPQLNTEAFF	TGCGCCAGCAGCCAAGACCCACAGCTGAACACTGAAGCTTTCTTT
TRBV5-1	-	TRBJ1-6	-	CASTGAPGNNSPLHF	TGCGCCAGCACAGGGGCTCCCGGGAATAATTCACCCCTCCACTTT
TRBV30	-	TRBJ1-5	-	CAWSGGGGSNQPQHF	TGTGCCTGGAGTGGTGGGGGGGGGAGCAATCAGCCCCAGCATTTT
TRBV28	-	TRBJ2-7	TRBD1	CASSQPGQGAREQYF	TGTGCCAGCAGCCAACCGGGACAGGGGGCGCGTGAGCAGTACTTC
TRBV7-9	-	TRBJ1-4	-	CASSPRDLNEKLFF	TGTGCCAGCAGCCCCCGGGACTTGAATGAAAAACTGTTTTTT
TRBV11-3	-	TRBJ2-7	TRBD1	CASSLGTGSEQYF	TGTGCCAGCAGCCTAGGGACAGGCAGCGAGCAGTACTTC
TRBV5-6	-	TRBJ2-7	TRBD1	CASSYAGTGGTRTYEQYF	TGTGCCAGCAGCTACGCCGGGACAGGGGGGACTAGAACCTACGAGCAGTACTTC
TRBV10-3	-	TRBJ2-7	-	CAISEERSSYEQYF	TGTGCCATCAGTGAGGAGAGATCCTCCTACGAGCAGTACTTC
TRBV6-2/TRBV6-3	-	TRBJ1-1	-	CASSYMGAGAFF	TGTGCCAGCAGTTACATGGGGGCTGGAGCTTTCTTT
TRBV6-5	-	TRBJ1-6	TRBD1	CASSFRDRHSPLHF	TGTGCCAGCAGTTTCCGGGACAGGCATTCACCCCTCCACTTT
TRBV20-1	-	TRBJ2-5	-	CSASVQAETQYF	TGCAGTGCTAGTGTACAGGCAGAGACCCAGTACTTC
TRBV19	once	TRBJ2-7	-	CASSARTRRGEQYF	TGTGCCAGTAGCGCCCGGACCCGGAGGGGAGAGCAGTACTTC
TRBV9	-	TRBJ2-1	-	CASSASREYNEQFF	TGTGCCAGCAGCGCTTCCCGGGAGTACAATGAGCAGTTCTTC
TRBV2	-	TRBJ2-1	TRBD1	CATQDRGLYNEQFF	TGTGCCACCCAAGACAGGGGGCTGTACAATGAGCAGTTCTTC
TRBV29-1	-	TRBJ2-1	-	CSAVPGTNNEQFF	TGCAGCGCCGTTCCAGGGACAAACAATGAGCAGTTCTTC
TRBV11-3	-	TRBJ2-3	TRBD1	CASSLGGQGADTQYF	TGTGCCAGCAGCTTAGGAGGACAGGGTGCAGATACGCAGTATTTT
TRBV27	few	TRBJ2-7	TRBD2	CASSFRAGVTYEQYF	TGTGCCAGCAGTTTCCGGGCGGGAGTAACGTACGAGCAGTACTTC
TRBV6-5	few	TRBJ2-7	TRBD2	CASSRSGSNTDEQYF	TGTGCCAGCAGCCGGAGCGGGAGTAACACCGACGAGCAGTACTTC
TRBV27	-	TRBJ2-3	-	CASSLSTGLTQYF	TGTGCCAGCAGTTTATCCACCGGTCTAACGCAGTATTTT
TRBV24-1	-	TRBJ1-5	TRBD1	CATSDPGQSNQPQHF	TGTGCCACCAGTGATCCGGGACAGAGCAATCAGCCCCAGCATTTT
TRBV6-5	-	TRBJ2-1	TRBD2	CASSSSGRTNEQFF	TGTGCCAGCAGTTCTAGCGGGAGGACGAATGAGCAGTTCTTC
TRBV27	few	TRBJ2-7	-	CASSPSRGAFPYEQYF	TGTGCCAGCAGTCCGAGCCGTGGGGCGTTCCCCTACGAGCAGTACTTC
TRBV7-2	once	TRBJ2-3	TRBD1	CASRARQGSDTQYF	TGTGCCAGCAGAGCTAGACAGGGGTCAGATACGCAGTATTTT
TRBV7-2	-	TRBJ1-3	-	CASSPGPGEGNTIYF	TGTGCCAGCAGCCCCGGGCCCGGGGAGGGGAACACCATATATTTT
TRBV28	-	TRBJ1-4	-	CASRQGSEKLFF	TGTGCCAGCAGGCAGGGTAGTGAAAAACTGTTTTTT
TRBV3-1/TRBV3-2	few	TRBJ2-2	-	CASSRTPLGRYTGELFF	TGTGCCAGCAGCCGCACCCCCCTCGGTCGATACACCGGGGAGCTGTTTTTT
TRBV28	-	TRBJ1-2	-	CASSFGRGTYFNYGYTF	TGTGCCAGCAGCTTTGGTAGGGGCACCTATTTTAACTATGGCTACACCTTC
TRBV19	once	TRBJ1-2	TRBD1	CASSPGTVDNYGYTF	TGTGCCAGTAGTCCCGGGACAGTGGATAACTATGGCTACACCTTC
TRBV5-1	-	TRBJ2-7	TRBD1	CASSSSGTGAYEQYF	TGCGCCAGCAGCTCCTCCGGGACAGGGGCCTACGAGCAGTACTTC
TRBV29-1	-	TRBJ2-7	TRBD2	CSVGTSDTYEQYF	TGCAGCGTCGGGACTAGCGATACCTACGAGCAGTACTTC
TRBV3-1/TRBV3-2	-	TRBJ2-2	TRBD2	CASSQDLAGPVPGELFF	TGTGCCAGCAGCCAAGATCTAGCGGGACCTGTCCCCGGGGAGCTGTTTTTT
TRBV28	-	TRBJ2-1	-	CASRTAALGNNEQFF	TGTGCCAGCAGAACCGCCGCACTAGGGAACAATGAGCAGTTCTTC
TRBV9	-	TRBJ1-5	-	CASSPGGLINQPQHF	TGTGCCAGCAGCCCCGGCGGCTTGATTAATCAGCCCCAGCATTTT
TRBV7-2	-	TRBJ2-2	-	CASSLGHNTGELFF	TGTGCCAGCAGCTTAGGACACAACACCGGGGAGCTGTTTTTT
TRBV7-2	-	TRBJ2-7	TRBD1	CASSLETGGFYEQYF	TGTGCCAGCAGCTTAGAGACAGGGGGCTTCTACGAGCAGTACTTC
TRBV12-3/TRBV12-4	few	TRBJ1-1	-	CASSFSENTEAFF	TGTGCCAGCAGTTTCTCAGAGAACACTGAAGCTTTCTTT
TRBV28	-	TRBJ2-3	TRBD1	CASSFGGQASGTDTQYF	TGTGCCAGCAGTTTCGGCGGACAGGCCTCTGGCACAGATACGCAGTATTTT
TRBV5-4	-	TRBJ2-1	TRBD1	CASSHPTGEHYNEQFF	TGTGCCAGCAGCCACCCAACAGGGGAGCACTACAATGAGCAGTTCTTC
TRBV28	-	TRBJ1-1	-	CASSFGGNTEAFF	TGTGCCAGCAGTTTTGGCGGGAACACTGAAGCTTTCTTT